The clone carrying this TCR beta chain has more than one count but fewer than ten. Data came from immunoSEQ multiplex PCR; TCRdb stores just in-frame clones and leaves some out. Of approximately 65,000 clones in the sample, approximately 89% were seen once. The sample originates from a study of OX40 agonist ivuxolimab in advanced cancers. V lost 3 bases, J lost 5 bases, and 20 bases lay in between. Germline V gives CDR1 KGHSH, CDR2 LQKENI. The CDR3 is made up of 17 amino acids. This receptor was taken from an adult with an advanced solid tumor such as melanoma, head and neck, liver or kidney cancer. Source: CD4+ or CD8+ T cells sorted from blood, taken in a trial of the OX40 agonist ivuxolimab. The chain carries TRBV18 and TRBJ2-1; possibly TRBD2 for D (10 bases). CDR3 amino acids: CASSPLAGDRGDNEQFF. For the CDR3, the DNA is TGTGCCAGCTCACCCCTAGCGGGAGACAGGGGGGACAATGAGCAGTTCTTC.